A selection of T cell receptor beta chains follows, all from one sample in a study of control samples from healthy donors and cancer patients. Measured with immunoSEQ multiplex PCR; TCRdb has only the in-frame clones, and not every one. The profile shows just over 150,000 clones, about 93% of them singletons. Sequences were obtained from blood. These receptors came from a man aged 45-60 years in good health. CDR3s include the opening cysteine and the closing phenylalanine or tryptophan.

>TRBJ2-3|TRBV13
CASSDGRALPDTQYF
>TRBJ1-5|TRBV28
CASGTGGALSYNQPQHF
>TRBJ1-6|TRBV25-1
CASSEFGGESPLHF
>TRBJ1-1|TRBV6-9
CASSYIVRDSPRGRAFF
>TRBJ2-5|TRBV6-5
CASIDRVETQYF
>TRBJ2-3|TRBV19
CASSIGGALWVDTQYF
>TRBJ2-1|TRBV5-1
CASSSSPGTGRYNEQFF
>TRBJ2-7|TRBV5-6
CASSLQGSSYEQYF
>TRBJ2-3|TRBV18
CASPRLAGGPADTQYF
>TRBJ1-2|TRBV3-1/TRBV3-2
CASSPIDFGGGYTF
>TRBJ2-5|TRBV19
CASTGTGAWETQYF
>TRBJ2-1|TRBV21-1
CASTFPGLAGGRDEQFF
>TRBJ2-7|TRBV29-1
CSVADRAYEQYF
>TRBJ1-4|TRBV6-5
CASSSGTVNEKLFF
>TRBJ1-4|TRBV5-1
CASSLHGPGPNEKLFF
>TRBJ1-4|TRBV10-3
CAISEAGQAFNEKLFF
>TRBJ1-5|TRBV25-1
CASSDQGGGNQPQHF
>TRBJ1-2|TRBV4-2
CASSQAWEAGYGYTF
>TRBJ1-5|TRBV2
CASSATGLSNQPQHF
>TRBJ1-6|TRBV6-1
CASSELSVDLHF
>TRBJ1-1|TRBV10-3
CAISESEGPEAFF
>TRBJ1-4|TRBV5-1
CASSLVPQANEKLFF
>TRBJ1-1|TRBV12-3/TRBV12-4
CASSSSPSQAFF
>TRBJ2-2|TRBV7-3
CASSFSGNTGELFF
>TRBJ1-5|TRBV28
CASTPGGWSNQPQHF
>TRBJ1-1|TRBV6-5
CASPRGGNTEAFF
>TRBJ2-2|TRBV15
CATSREYTGELFF
>TRBJ2-5|TRBV5-4
CASSPDRFQETQYF
>TRBJ1-4|TRBV18
CASSPGQSKVGKLFF